Sequencing of this T cell receptor (beta chain) was carried out in a study of graft-versus-host responses after intestinal transplantation. Turning to the study itself: Isolated intestinal, liver-intestinal, or multivisceral transplants were what recipients had. Tacrolimus and steroids were given for two to three years to all recipients after anti-thymocyte globulin induction. Notes on the study in general: Marrow from the recipient contained GvH clones, some of which had appeared first in ileum or blood.

Repertoires were generated with immunoSEQ multiplex PCR, while TCRdb's copy carries only in-frame clones and drops some. The sample contains nearly 20,000 clones, roughly 86% of which appear only once. With regard to this clone: Its antigen is not identified.

There are 13 residues in the CDR3. V gave up 5 bases and J gave up 8 bases, with 15 bases separating them. Germline loops: CDR1 MNHEY, CDR2 SVGAGI. Material: PBMCs, obtained less than 240 days after intestinal transplant. The V gene is TRBV6-5, the J gene TRBJ1-2; tentatively, D is TRBD1 (6 bases). The receptor was isolated from a human patient who received an intestinal transplant, so some T cells may come from the graft donor. CDR3 sequence (DNA): TGTGCCAGCAGTGAAACAGGGTGGTTGGGCTACACCTTC. Translating it yields CASSETGWLGYTF.